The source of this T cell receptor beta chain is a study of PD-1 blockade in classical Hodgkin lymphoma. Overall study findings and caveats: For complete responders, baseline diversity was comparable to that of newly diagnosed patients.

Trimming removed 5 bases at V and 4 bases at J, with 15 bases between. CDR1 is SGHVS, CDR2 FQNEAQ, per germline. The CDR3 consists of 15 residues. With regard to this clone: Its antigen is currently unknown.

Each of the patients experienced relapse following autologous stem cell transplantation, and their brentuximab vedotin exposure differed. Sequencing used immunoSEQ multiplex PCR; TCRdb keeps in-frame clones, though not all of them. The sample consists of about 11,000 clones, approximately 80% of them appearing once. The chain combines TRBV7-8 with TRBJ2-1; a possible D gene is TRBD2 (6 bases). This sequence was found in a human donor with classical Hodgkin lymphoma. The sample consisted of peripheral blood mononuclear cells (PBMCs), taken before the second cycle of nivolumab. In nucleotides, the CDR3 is TGTGCCAGCAGCCGAATGGAGGGAGGTTACAATGAGCAGTTCTTC. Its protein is CASSRMEGGYNEQFF.